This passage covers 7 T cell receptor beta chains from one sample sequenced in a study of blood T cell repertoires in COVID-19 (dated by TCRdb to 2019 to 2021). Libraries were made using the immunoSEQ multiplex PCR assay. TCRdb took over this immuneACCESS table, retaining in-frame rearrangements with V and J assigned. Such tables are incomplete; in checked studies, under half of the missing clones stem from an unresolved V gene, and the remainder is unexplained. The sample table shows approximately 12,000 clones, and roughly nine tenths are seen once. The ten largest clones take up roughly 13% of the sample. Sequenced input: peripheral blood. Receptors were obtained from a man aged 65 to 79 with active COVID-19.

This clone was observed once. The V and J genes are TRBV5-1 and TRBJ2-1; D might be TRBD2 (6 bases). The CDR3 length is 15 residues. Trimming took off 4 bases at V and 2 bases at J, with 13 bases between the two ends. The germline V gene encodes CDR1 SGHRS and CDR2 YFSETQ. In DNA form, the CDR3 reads TGCGCCAGCAGCAACCGGGGGTTCCCCTACAATGAGCAGTTCTTC. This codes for CASSNRGFPYNEQFF.

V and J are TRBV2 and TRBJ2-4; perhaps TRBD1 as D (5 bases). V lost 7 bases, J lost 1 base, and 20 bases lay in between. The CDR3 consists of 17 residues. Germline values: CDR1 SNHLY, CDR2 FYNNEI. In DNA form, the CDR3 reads TGTGCCAGCACTGAGGTCAGGCCAGGGTTGGCCAAAAACATTCAGTACTTC. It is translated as CASTEVRPGLAKNIQYF.

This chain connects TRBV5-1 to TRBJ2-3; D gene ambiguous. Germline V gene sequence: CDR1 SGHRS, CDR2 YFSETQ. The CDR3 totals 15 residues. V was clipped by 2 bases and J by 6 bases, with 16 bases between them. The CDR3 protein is CASSLLPRPGDTQYF. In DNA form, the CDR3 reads TGCGCCAGCAGCTTATTACCGAGGCCCGGCGATACGCAGTATTTT.

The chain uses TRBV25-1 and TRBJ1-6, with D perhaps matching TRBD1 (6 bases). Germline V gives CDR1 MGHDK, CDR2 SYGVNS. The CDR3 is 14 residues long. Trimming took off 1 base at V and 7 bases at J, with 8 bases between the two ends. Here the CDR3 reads CASSEWTVNSPLHF. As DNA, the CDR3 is TGTGCCAGCAGTGAATGGACAGTCAATTCACCCCTCCACTTT.

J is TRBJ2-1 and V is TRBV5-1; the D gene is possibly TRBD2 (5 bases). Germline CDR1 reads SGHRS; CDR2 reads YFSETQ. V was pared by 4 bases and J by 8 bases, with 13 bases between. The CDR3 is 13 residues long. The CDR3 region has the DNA TGCGCCAGCAGCCGGGTGATCGGGGATGAGCAGTTCTTC. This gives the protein CASSRVIGDEQFF.

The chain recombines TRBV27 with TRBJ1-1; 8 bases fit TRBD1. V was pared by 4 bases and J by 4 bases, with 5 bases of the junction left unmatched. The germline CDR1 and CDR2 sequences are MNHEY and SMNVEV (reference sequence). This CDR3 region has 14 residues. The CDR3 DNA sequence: TGTGCCAGCAGTTACAGGGGGTTGAGCACTGAAGCTTTCTTT. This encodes CASSYRGLSTEAFF.

CDR3 DNA sequence: TGTGCCAGCAGCCGTGGGGGGGGAGATACTGAAGCTTTCTTT. Its translation: CASSRGGGDTEAFF. The V and J genes are TRBV3-1 (or the pseudogene TRBV3-2) and TRBJ1-1, with D possibly matching TRBD1 (5 bases). This CDR3 is 14 amino acids long. Germline V lookup: CDR1 LGHDT, CDR2 YNNKEL (reference sequence). Trimming took off 4 bases at V and 5 bases at J, with 14 bases between the two ends.